This TCR beta chain emerged from a study of cytomegalovirus exposure and HLA in healthy donors. Regarding this clone: Antigen specificity is unknown.

The V gene's germline CDR1 is WSHSY and CDR2 SAAADI. Trimming pared 3 bases from V and 7 bases from J, leaving 21 bases between. The CDR3 totals 16 residues. Points from the study as a whole: Other equally common chains were less clonally expanded than HLA-associated TCR beta chains, a later analysis showed. Accurate predictions that matched the HLA-A and HLA-B alleles of most subjects were reportedly made from TCR beta sequences. Per a prior analysis, the majority of TCR beta V segments were productive roughly 87% or roughly 30% of the time. Later analysis suggested links between common viral pathogens and several top significant clusters.

Primers included in the PCR were 60 Vbeta and 13 Jbeta primers. The repertoire was sequenced with immunoSEQ multiplex PCR; TCRdb's copy has only in-frame clones and lacks some. The sample consists of around 100,000 clones, roughly 80% of them appearing once. The sample comprised PBMCs. The V and J genes are TRBV10-2 and TRBJ1-2; D possibly corresponds to TRBD1 (5 bases). The receptor was isolated from a man between 18 and 29 years old in good health and CMV-seronegative. Here the CDR3 reads CASSETHSGGDRGYTF. In nucleotides, the CDR3 is TGCGCCAGCAGTGAAACCCACTCGGGGGGAGACCGTGGCTACACCTTC.